The present TCR beta chain was sequenced within a study of regulatory and conventional T cells in RAG deficiency. General observations from the study: Omenn CD25-high CD127-low cells may be activated cells, not true Tregs. Control T-cell subsets had markedly higher Shannon entropy and lower Simpson indices than RAG-deficient patients. Treg unique TCR beta sequences were approximately 95-fold fewer in Omenn syndrome and CID/AS patients than controls. Omenn patients showed >75% Treg-Tconv overlap and shorter CDR3 lengths.

Worth noting for this clone: Its specificity is unknown.

V was trimmed by 6 bases and J by 2 bases, leaving 7 bases between them. Germline-derived CDR1 and CDR2 are WSHSY and SAAADI. The CDR3 sequence is 12 residues long. Data came from immunoSEQ multiplex PCR; TCRdb stores just in-frame clones and leaves some out. The profile shows about 19,000 clones, over 80% of them singletons. The sorted regulatory T cells were CD4+, CD25-high and CD127-low, with genomic DNA sequenced. The sample was also reused in another study, on regulatory T cells. From that second work: The primer mix had 52 TRBV and 13 TRBJ primers.

Material: Tregs sorted from blood. The sequence came from a human donor in good health. V gene TRBV10-2 combines with J gene TRBJ2-5, with D hard to call. The CDR3 spells CASSPIQETQYF. CDR3 nucleotide sequence: TGCGCCAGCAGCCCCATACAAGAGACCCAGTACTTC.